This T cell receptor beta chain comes out of a study of identical twins. Findings and limits, study-wide: Invariant T cells like MAIT and iNKT could partly confound the zero-insertion analyses.

Unique molecular identifiers were in the cDNA, with template-switch universal primer binding. MiXCR, run by TCRdb on the 5' RACE reads, gives a single entry per CDR3 protein. The repertoire consists of about 570,000 distinct CDR3 sequences, with 9% to 10% occurring once and the leading ten covering 2.5% to 3%. This clonotype was seen repeatedly, ten times or more. The antigen is undetermined. The germline gives CDR1 LNHNV, CDR2 YYDKDF (reference sequence). The CDR3 length is 17 residues. Trimming removed 3 bases from V and 4 bases from J; junction bases left unmatched: 11. The same data also went into a second study, on yellow fever vaccine responses in identical twins. In that study: Twins reportedly showed a vaccine T cell response that seemed partly convergent and partly personalized.

The clonotype comes from a woman aged 18-29 years in good health. V usage is TRBV15 and J usage is TRBJ2-5, with TRBD1 matching over 10 bases. The sample comprised PBMCs. CDR3 sequence (DNA): TGTGCCACCAGCAGTGAGCCGGGACAGGGGTTAGGAGAGACCCAGTACTTC. Translating it yields CATSSEPGQGLGETQYF.